This TCR beta chain is from a study of breast tumors, draining lymph nodes, adjacent tissues. General study findings and limits: Findings are consistent with lymph node origin and intratumoral expansion of most tumor T cells. Tumor and nontumor repertoires were significantly more similar in luminal-like than in basal-like breast cancer. Compared with lymph nodes, tumors were less diverse; compared with nontumor tissue, more.

Using its own MiXCR run on the multiplex PCR reads, TCRdb lists one record per CDR3 protein. The repertoire holds 120,000 or so distinct CDR3 sequences, around 20% seen once, with roughly 4% in the top ten. The lymph nodes were axillary draining lymph nodes from breast cancer patients. The CDR3 runs 15 residues. Germline V lookup: CDR1 MDHEN, CDR2 SYDVKM. Trimming removed 6 bases from V and 0 bases from J; junction bases left unmatched: 3. Note on this clonotype: Its antigen remains unknown.

The sample comprised axillary lymph node tissue. The sequence came from a female donor with breast cancer. Some clones in this sample may be carry-over from other donors' samples. The rearrangement uses TRBV28 and TRBJ1-5; 9 bases line up with TRBD1. This CDR3 is CASSDRGYSNQPQHF. In DNA, the CDR3 is TGTGCCAGCAGCGACAGGGGGTATAGCAATCAGCCCCAGCATTTT. The full variable domain, in which reference TRBV28 and TRBJ1-5 provide the parts outside the CDR3, is DVKVTQSSRYLVKRTGEKVFLECVQDMDHENMFWYRQDPGLGLRLIYFSYDVKMKEKGDIPEGYSVSREKKERFSLILESASTNQTSMYLCASSDRGYSNQPQHFGDGTRLSIL.